This T cell receptor beta chain was profiled in a study of cytomegalovirus exposure and HLA in healthy donors. A multiplex PCR was run with 60 Vbeta primers and 13 Jbeta primers. This table comes from immunoSEQ multiplex PCR, and its TCRdb copy is limited to in-frame clones, with some not included. The data contain about 130,000 clones, over 80% of them singletons. This CDR3 has 13 residues. V lost 1 base to trimming and J lost 4 bases, with 7 bases between them. CDR1 and CDR2 from the germline V gene are SEHNR and FQNEAQ (reference sequence). The sequence came from a boy younger than 18 in good health and CMV-seronegative. Input material: PBMCs. The genes are TRBV7-9 and TRBJ1-1; no clear D gene. CDR3 nucleotide sequence: TGTGCCAGCAGCTTAGAGCGAAGCACTGAAGCTTTCTTT. This translates into CASSLERSTEAFF.